One and the same sample provided the 14 T cell receptor beta chains below, sequenced in a study of cytomegalovirus exposure and HLA in healthy donors. Primers included in the PCR were 60 Vbeta and 13 Jbeta primers. The method was immunoSEQ multiplex PCR; TCRdb's version includes in-frame clones alone and lacks a portion of them. Counted here are 150,000 to 200,000 clones, nearly 80% occurring once; the ten biggest clones make up 13% to 15%. Sequencing was performed on PBMCs. These TCRs come from a woman between 40 and 50 years old in good health and CMV-seronegative.

The chain carries TRBV7-9 and TRBJ1-6; TRBD1 aligns across 8 bases. The CDR3 has 15 residues. From germline, CDR1 is SEHNR and CDR2 FQNEAQ (reference sequence). Unmatched junction bases numbered 4, after V lost 3 bases and J lost 6 bases. CDR3 residues: CASSFGGQVNSPLHF. The CDR3 DNA reads as TGTGCCAGCAGCTTCGGGGGACAGGTTAATTCACCCCTCCACTTT. Full variable domain (remainder filled in from reference TRBV7-9 and TRBJ1-6): DTGVSQNPRHKITKRGQNVTFRCDPISEHNRLYWYRQTLGQGPEFLTYFQNEAQLEKSRLLSDRFSAERPKGSFSTLEIQRTEQGDSAMYLCASSFGGQVNSPLHFGNGTRLTVT.

V is TRBV5-6 and J is TRBJ2-7; D possibly uses TRBD1 or TRBD2 (5 bases each). The assigned J gene may be wrong: the sequence end matches TRBJ2-5 better. Germline CDR1 reads SGHDT; CDR2 reads YYEEEE. This CDR3 is 13 amino acids long. The CDR3 loop reads CASLRGAGETQYF. In nucleotides, the CDR3 is TGTGCCAGCCTTAGAGGGGCGGGAGAGACCCAGTACTTC.

The chain couples TRBV7-2 to TRBJ2-1; TRBD2 matches at 7 bases. This CDR3 is 15 amino acids long. The germline V gene encodes CDR1 SGHTA and CDR2 FQGNSA. Trimming removed 3 bases from V and 4 bases from J; junction bases left unmatched: 6. CDR3 DNA: TGTGCCAGCAGCTTCTCCCTAGCGGCATACAATGAGCAGTTCTTC. Its translation: CASSFSLAAYNEQFF.

V usage is TRBV19 and J usage is TRBJ1-5, with 9 bases that match TRBD1. The CDR3 covers 15 residues. CDR1 is LNHDA, CDR2 SQIVND, per germline (reference sequence). V dropped 6 bases and J dropped 5; count of bases not matched to a gene: 8. In DNA, the CDR3 is TGTGCCAGTAGAAGGGACAGGGACACGTATCAGCCCCAGCATTTT. Translating gives CASRRDRDTYQPQHF.

The chain couples TRBV5-1 to TRBJ2-5; the match to TRBD2 covers 10 bases. The DNA matches TRBJ2-7 better at its end, which makes the J call doubtful. The germline V gene encodes CDR1 SGHRS and CDR2 YFSETQ. This CDR3 is built from 15 residues. The CDR3 sequence is CASSGGTSDPYEQYF. In DNA, the CDR3 is TGCGCCAGCAGCGGCGGGACTAGCGATCCCTACGAGCAGTACTTC.

CDR3 nucleotide sequence: TGCAGCGTTGAATTTAGCGGTTATAGCTCCTACAATGAGCAGTTCTTC. It yields the protein CSVEFSGYSSYNEQFF. The chain recombines TRBV29-1 with TRBJ2-1, with D perhaps matching TRBD2 (6 bases). The CDR3 is made up of 16 amino acids. Deletions cut 2 bases from V and 0 bases from J, with 14 bases between. Germline CDR1 and CDR2: SQVTM and ANQGSEA.

The V and J genes are TRBV6-6 and TRBJ1-5; D unresolved. The germline CDR1 and CDR2 sequences are MNHNY and SVGAGI (reference sequence). V was shortened by 6 bases and J by 5 bases, with 11 bases between the two germline ends. The CDR3 loop spans 13 amino acids. CDR3 coding DNA: TGTGCCAGCAGCCCCCCGGCGGATCAGCCCCAGCATTTT. Translation gives CASSPPADQPQHF.

The gene calls are TRBV4-2 and TRBJ2-6; a possible D gene is TRBD1 (6 bases). Trimming pared 1 base from V and 4 bases from J, leaving 14 bases between. The CDR3 runs 17 residues. Germline CDR1 and CDR2: LGHNA and YNFKEQ. CDR3 DNA sequence: TGTGCCAGCAGCCAAGGCCGGGACACCGTGGGGGCCAACGTCCTGACTTTC. Amino acid sequence: CASSQGRDTVGANVLTF.

The rearrangement uses TRBV5-1 and TRBJ2-3; 7 bases fit TRBD1. The ends lost 7 bases at V and 6 bases at J; junction bases unmatched: 14. From germline, CDR1 is SGHRS and CDR2 YFSETQ. The CDR3 consists of 15 residues. This CDR3 is CASGGPGQFGDTQYF. CDR3 DNA sequence: TGCGCCAGCGGGGGACCGGGACAGTTTGGGGATACGCAGTATTTT.

The J gene is TRBJ2-7, the V gene TRBV6-1; no definite D call. Germline assignment: CDR1 MNHNS and CDR2 SASEGT. The germline V and J ends were trimmed by 2 bases and 8 bases, with 10 bases remaining between them. There are 12 residues in the CDR3. This CDR3 is CASSEQEGKQYF. CDR3 sequence (DNA): TGTGCCAGCAGTGAACAGGAAGGAAAGCAGTACTTC.

V usage is TRBV7-2 and J usage is TRBJ2-3; D is unclear. V was clipped by 4 bases and J by 1 base, with 9 bases between them. Germline V gene lookup returns CDR1 SGHTA and CDR2 FQGNSA. The CDR3 length is 14 residues. CDR3 sequence reads: CASSYLTGTDTQYF. The CDR3 bases are TGTGCCAGCAGCTATTTAACGGGCACAGATACGCAGTATTTT. Full variable domain (outside the CDR3, taken from reference TRBV7-2 and TRBJ2-3): GAGVSQSPSNKVTEKGKDVELRCDPISGHTALYWYRQSLGQGLEFLIYFQGNSAPDKSGLPSDRFSAERTGGSVSTLTIQRTQQEDSAVYLCASSYLTGTDTQYFGPGTRLTVL.

The rearrangement joins TRBV9 to TRBJ2-7, with D possibly matching TRBD2 (5 bases). Trimming took 4 bases from V and 0 from J, leaving 17 bases between them. The CDR3 loop spans 16 amino acids. Germline CDR1 is SGDLS and CDR2 is YYNGEE. The CDR3: CASSPGGRPSSYEQYF. The CDR3, as DNA: TGTGCCAGCAGCCCCGGAGGAAGGCCTAGCTCCTACGAGCAGTACTTC.

The V gene is TRBV2, the J gene TRBJ1-5; 7 nucleotides agree with TRBD1. J gave up 5 bases and V 6 bases, and 10 bases lay outside the gene matches. Looked up from germline, CDR1 is SNHLY and CDR2 is FYNNEI. This CDR3 comprises 15 residues. The CDR3 protein is CASRLQGVTDQPQHF. The CDR3 region has the DNA TGTGCCAGCAGGCTCCAGGGGGTGACCGATCAGCCCCAGCATTTT.

A single count supports this clone. J is TRBJ2-5 and V is TRBV10-3, with 7 positions matching TRBD1. Per the germline V gene, CDR1 is ENHRY and CDR2 is SYGVKD. The CDR3 is made up of 17 amino acids. The trim removed 10 bases at V and 3 bases at J, leaving 20 bases unmatched. The CDR3 DNA reads TGTGCCACCCATGGTCCTCAGCCTAGGGACAGTGAAGAGACCCAGTACTTC. This gives the protein CATHGPQPRDSEETQYF.